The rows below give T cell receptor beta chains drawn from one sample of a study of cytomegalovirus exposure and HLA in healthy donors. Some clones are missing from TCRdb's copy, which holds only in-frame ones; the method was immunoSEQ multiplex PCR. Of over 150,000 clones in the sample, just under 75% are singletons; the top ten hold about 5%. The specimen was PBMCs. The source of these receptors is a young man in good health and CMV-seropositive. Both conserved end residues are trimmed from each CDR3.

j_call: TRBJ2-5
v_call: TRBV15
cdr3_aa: ATSSGVQETQY

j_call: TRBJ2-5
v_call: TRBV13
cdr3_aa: ASSSTSVEETQY

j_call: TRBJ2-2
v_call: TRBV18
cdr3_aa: ASARLAGGSDTGELF

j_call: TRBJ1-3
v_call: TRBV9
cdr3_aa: ASSSTGSGNTIY

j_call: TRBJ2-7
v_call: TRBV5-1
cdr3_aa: ASSLSVASYEQY

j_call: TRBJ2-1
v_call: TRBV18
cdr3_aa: ASSPLAGDNEQF

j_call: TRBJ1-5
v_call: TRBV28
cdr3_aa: ASRDSRTGGYSNQPQH

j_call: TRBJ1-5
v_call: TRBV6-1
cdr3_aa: AEGQTNQPQH

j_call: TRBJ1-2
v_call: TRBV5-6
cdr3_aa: ASSLGENYGYT

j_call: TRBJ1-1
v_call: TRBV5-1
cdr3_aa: ASGSMTSNTEAF

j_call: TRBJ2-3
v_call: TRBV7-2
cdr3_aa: ASSLDPTTDTQY

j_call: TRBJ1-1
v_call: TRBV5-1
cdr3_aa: ASSPGQGMSAF

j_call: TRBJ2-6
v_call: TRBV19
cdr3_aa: ASSIVAGGRTGANVLT

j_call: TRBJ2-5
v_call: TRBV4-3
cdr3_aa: ASSFVQGPQETQY

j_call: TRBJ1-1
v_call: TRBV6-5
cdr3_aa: ASSYSTAWRGTEAF

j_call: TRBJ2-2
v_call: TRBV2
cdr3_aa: ASSWRTGANTGELF

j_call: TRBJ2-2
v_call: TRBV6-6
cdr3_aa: ASSYSPGELF

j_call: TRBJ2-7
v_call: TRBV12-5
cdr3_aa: ASGPGASEQY